A single sample is the source of the 32 T cell receptor beta chains below, sequenced in a study of T cell responses to AZD1222 COVID-19 vaccine. Some clones are missing from TCRdb's copy, which holds only in-frame ones; the method was immunoSEQ multiplex PCR. The sample contains about 100,000 clones, around 90% of which appear only once. The sample consisted of peripheral blood, taken on day 0 of MenACWY control vaccination. The receptors were sampled from an adult in good health.

The J gene is TRBJ2-1, the V gene TRBV10-3, with 9 bases aligning to TRBD2. The CDR3 has 13 residues. Germline loops: CDR1 ENHRY, CDR2 SYGVKD. Trimming cost V 7 bases and J 7 bases; bases outside gene matches: 5. CDR3 loop: CAITGTSINEQFF. The CDR3 DNA reads TGTGCCATCACCGGGACTAGCATTAATGAGCAGTTCTTC.

A single count supports this clone. The V call is TRBV30, the J call TRBJ1-3, with TRBD1 matching 10 bases. Germline V lookup: CDR1 GTSNPN, CDR2 SVGIG (reference sequence). V lost 5 bases, J lost 4 bases, and 8 bases stayed unmatched. CDR3 length: 15 residues. The chain's CDR3 is CAWAPGQGFGNTIYF. The CDR3, as DNA: TGTGCCTGGGCGCCGGGACAGGGGTTCGGAAACACCATATATTTT.

The chain uses TRBV29-1 and TRBJ2-2; D assignment may be TRBD1 or TRBD2 (5 bases each). V lost 4 bases to trimming and J lost 6 bases, with 6 bases between them. Germline V lookup: CDR1 SQVTM, CDR2 ANQGSEA. The CDR3 spans 11 residues. DNA of the CDR3: TGCAGCGTTGGAGGGGCCGGGGAGCTGTTTTTT. Residues: CSVGGAGELFF.

This chain links TRBV6-5 with TRBJ1-2; 8 bases fit TRBD1. Germline lookup yields CDR1 MNHEY and CDR2 SVGAGI. Unmatched junction bases numbered 10, after V lost 6 bases and J lost 4 bases. The CDR3 runs 15 residues. The CDR3 nucleotides read TGTGCCAGCAGCCAGGACAGGGAGGTTACCTATGGCTACACCTTC. Protein product: CASSQDREVTYGYTF.

V usage is TRBV30 and J usage is TRBJ1-3; 7 positions match TRBD1. Germline V gives CDR1 GTSNPN, CDR2 SVGIG (reference sequence). V lost 4 bases, J lost 2 bases, and 14 bases stayed unmatched. The CDR3 contains 17 residues. The DNA of the CDR3 is TGTGCCTGGAACGGGGACAGTTTAAGGCTCACTGGAAACACCATATATTTT. Protein: CAWNGDSLRLTGNTIYF.

The gene calls are TRBV30 and TRBJ1-5; 12 nucleotides match TRBD1. This CDR3 region has 15 residues. CDR1 GTSNPN and CDR2 SVGIG come from the germline V gene (reference sequence). J gave up 6 bases and V 1 base, and 4 bases lay outside the gene matches. The CDR3 reads CAWSAGTGGSQPQHF. The CDR3 region has the DNA TGTGCCTGGAGTGCTGGGACAGGGGGCAGTCAGCCCCAGCATTTT.

The V gene is TRBV7-2, the J gene TRBJ2-2, with no clear D. The ends were cut back, 0 bases at V and 4 bases at J, with 12 bases in the middle. The CDR3 has 16 amino acids. Germline CDR1 is SGHTA and CDR2 is FQGNSA. The CDR3 nucleotides read TGTGCCAGCAGCTTAGCAGGGATGGGTGGCACCGGGGAGCTGTTTTTT. This codes for CASSLAGMGGTGELFF.

The chain uses TRBV3-1 (or the pseudogene TRBV3-2) and TRBJ1-1; 8 nucleotides line up with TRBD1. This CDR3 comprises 15 residues. V was pared by 3 bases and J by 2 bases, with 5 bases of the junction left unmatched. Germline CDR1 and CDR2: LGHDT and YNNKEL (reference sequence). The CDR3 sequence is CASSHSGQGNTEAFF. CDR3 nucleotide sequence: TGTGCCAGCAGCCATAGCGGACAGGGAAACACTGAAGCTTTCTTT.

V gene TRBV25-1 combines with J gene TRBJ1-6; D is uncertain. The V and J ends lost 5 bases and 8 bases respectively, with 16 bases between them. Germline V gene lookup returns CDR1 MGHDK and CDR2 SYGVNS. CDR3 length equals 15 residues. The CDR3 DNA is TGTGCCAGCAGTCCTACCACTCCAAGGGATTCACCCCTCCACTTT. Encoded protein: CASSPTTPRDSPLHF.

The V and J genes are TRBV13 and TRBJ2-7; D is ambiguous. The CDR3 sequence is 15 residues long. Germline values: CDR1 PRHDT, CDR2 FYEKMQ (reference sequence). V was pared by 0 bases and J by 2 bases, with 11 bases between. The CDR3 DNA reads as TGTGCCAGCAGCTTAGGAGTTGACGCGGCCTACGAGCAGTACTTC. Translation gives CASSLGVDAAYEQYF.

V usage is TRBV7-2 and J usage is TRBJ1-2; unclear D gene. Germline V gene sequence: CDR1 SGHTA, CDR2 FQGNSA. The CDR3 sequence is 15 residues long. V lost 5 bases and J 0 bases, leaving 13 bases between the germline ends. The CDR3 nucleotides are TGTGCCAGCAGCGAAAACGTGGGAGCTAACTATGGCTACACCTTC. This codes for CASSENVGANYGYTF.

This chain connects TRBV6-5 to TRBJ2-7; 7 positions match TRBD1. The junction had 12 bases not matched to a gene; V was cut back by 6 bases and J by 4 bases. CDR3 length: 15 residues. The germline V gene encodes CDR1 MNHEY and CDR2 SVGAGI. CDR3 bases: TGTGCCAGCAGGGACCCCGGGACAGTGGGGTACGAGCAGTACTTC. The encoded protein is CASRDPGTVGYEQYF.

This rearrangement joins TRBV13 to TRBJ1-1; D gene unclear. This CDR3 region has 14 residues. Germline assignment: CDR1 PRHDT and CDR2 FYEKMQ (reference sequence). The V end was cut by 0 bases, the J end by 0 bases, with 5 bases between. This CDR3 reads CASSLGRVNTEAFF. The CDR3 DNA reads as TGTGCCAGCAGCTTAGGCCGAGTGAACACTGAAGCTTTCTTT.

This rearrangement joins TRBV10-1 to TRBJ1-1; a possible D gene is TRBD1 (6 bases). Looked up from germline, CDR1 is WNHNN and CDR2 is SYGVQD (reference sequence). The CDR3 spans 13 residues. The V end was cut by 6 bases, the J end by 1 base, with 9 bases between. DNA for the CDR3: TGCGCCAGCAGGGGGACACCGAACACTGAAGCTTTCTTT. Residues: CASRGTPNTEAFF.

V is TRBV6-2 or TRBV6-3 and J is TRBJ2-1; TRBD1 or TRBD2 may be the D gene (5 bases each). Deletions cut 5 bases from V and 3 bases from J, with 11 bases between. CDR3 size: 14 residues. Germline CDR1 and CDR2: MNHEY and SVGEGT. CDR3 loop: CASSPADNYNEQFF. The CDR3 DNA sequence: TGTGCCAGCAGTCCAGCGGACAACTACAATGAGCAGTTCTTC.

J is TRBJ2-7 and V is TRBV2; D call uncertain. V lost 6 bases, J lost 0 bases, and 3 bases lay in between. The CDR3 extends over 11 amino acids. Germline CDR1 is SNHLY and CDR2 is FYNNEI. CDR3 coding DNA: TGTGCCAGCAGGGTCTCCTACGAGCAGTACTTC. This gives the protein CASRVSYEQYF.

The chain recombines TRBV30 with TRBJ1-2; D is undetermined. V lost 5 bases to trimming and J lost 4 bases, with 14 bases between them. The CDR3 extends over 13 amino acids. Germline V CDR1 and CDR2: GTSNPN, SVGIG (reference sequence). CDR3 loop: CAWSRTGSYGYTF. The CDR3 bases are TGTGCCTGGTCCAGGACGGGGAGCTATGGCTACACCTTC.

The chain is built from TRBV7-3 and TRBJ2-1; TRBD2 matches 12 bases. This CDR3 contains 14 residues. In germline, CDR1 is SGHTA, CDR2 FQGTGA. Trimming removed 4 bases from V and 6 bases from J; junction bases left unmatched: 1. The CDR3 sequence is CASSSSGGANEQFF. CDR3 sequence (DNA): TGTGCCAGCAGCTCTAGCGGGGGGGCCAATGAGCAGTTCTTC.

The J gene is TRBJ1-2, the V gene TRBV5-1; D unresolved. V was cut by 4 bases and J by 6 bases, with 10 bases left in between. Germline V gene sequence: CDR1 SGHRS, CDR2 YFSETQ. The CDR3 is made up of 12 amino acids. CDR3 residues: CASSPLGDGYTF. DNA of the CDR3: TGCGCCAGCAGCCCCCTCGGGGATGGCTACACCTTC.

This clone was counted once. The rearrangement joins TRBV19 to TRBJ1-5, with 7 bases matching TRBD1. CDR1 and CDR2 from the germline V gene are LNHDA and SQIVND (reference sequence). The CDR3 length is 14 residues. V dropped 2 bases and J dropped 6; count of bases not matched to a gene: 4. The CDR3 DNA reads TGTGCCAGTAGTATAACAGGGGCCCGTCAGCCCCAGCATTTT. Its protein is CASSITGARQPQHF.

V usage is TRBV18 and J usage is TRBJ2-5, with 10 bases that match TRBD1. V was pared by 6 bases and J by 3 bases, with 1 base of the junction left unmatched. Germline-derived CDR1 and CDR2 are KGHSH and LQKENI. The CDR3 has 13 amino acids. The CDR3 sequence: CASSGQGKETQYF. DNA for the CDR3: TGTGCCAGCTCGGGACAGGGGAAAGAGACCCAGTACTTC.

The chain recombines TRBV2 with TRBJ1-5; possible D gene TRBD1, 6 bases. The CDR3 covers 15 residues. CDR1 is SNHLY and CDR2 is FYNNEI in the germline V gene. V was clipped by 6 bases and J by 0 bases, with 12 bases between them. CDR3 sequence reads: CASRLQGNSNQPQHF. CDR3 sequence (DNA): TGTGCCAGCAGGCTACAGGGAAATAGCAATCAGCCCCAGCATTTT.

This clone has only one observation. This sequence joins TRBV4-1 and TRBJ1-3; 11 bases align to TRBD1. Germline V gene lookup returns CDR1 MGHRA and CDR2 YSYEKL. The CDR3 runs to 15 residues. Germline trimming cut 6 bases from V and 2 bases from J; bases unmatched to any gene: 3. CDR3 nucleotides: TGCGCCAGCAGGCCGGGACAGGGGGCTGGAAACACCATATATTTT. This translates into CASRPGQGAGNTIYF.

The V and J genes are TRBV28 and TRBJ1-5, with TRBD1 matching 8 bases. Trimming took 7 bases from V and 11 from J; bases not matched to a gene: 7. The CDR3 is made up of 12 amino acids. Germline V lookup: CDR1 MDHEN, CDR2 SYDVKM. Written as DNA, the CDR3 is TGTGCCAGCACCACTTACAGGGGGACCCAGCATTTT. Translation: CASTTYRGTQHF.

Sample share makes this clone medium-sized. The chain joins TRBV2 to TRBJ1-2, with 8 bases fitting TRBD1. This CDR3 spans 13 amino acids. The V gene's germline CDR1 is SNHLY and CDR2 FYNNEI. The junction had 6 bases not matched to a gene; V was cut back by 7 bases and J by 5 bases. The CDR3 reads CASIRGLLYGYTF. The CDR3, as DNA: TGTGCCAGCATCAGGGGGCTCCTTTATGGCTACACCTTC.

The chain has TRBV28 and TRBJ1-2; 8 bases match TRBD1. V trimming: 5 bases; J trimming: 8 bases; junction bases outside the gene matches: 10. The length of the CDR3 is 14 residues. From germline, CDR1 is MDHEN and CDR2 SYDVKM. The CDR3 nucleotides read TGTGCCAGCAGTCGGGGACAGGAAAAATGGGGCTACACCTTC. Its protein product is CASSRGQEKWGYTF.

The DNA of the CDR3 is TGTGCCAGCTCACGAGGTCTCGACAGCAATCAGCCCCAGCATTTT. It specifies CASSRGLDSNQPQHF. The J gene is TRBJ1-5, the V gene TRBV18; no firm D call. This CDR3 region has 15 residues. Trimming left V 4 bases short and J 1 base short, with 11 bases between. Germline assignment: CDR1 KGHSH and CDR2 LQKENI. Full variable domain (missing parts from reference TRBV18 and TRBJ1-5): NAGVMQNPRHLVRRRGQEARLRCSPMKGHSHVYWYRQLPEEGLKFMVYLQKENIIDESGMPKERFSAEFPKEGPSILRIQQVVRGDSAAYFCASSRGLDSNQPQHFGDGTRLSIL.

The chain joins TRBV7-3 to TRBJ2-2; TRBD1 matches 9 bases. The CDR3 contains 16 residues. Looked up from germline, CDR1 is SGHTA and CDR2 is FQGTGA. J was trimmed by 4 bases and V by 1 base; bases with no gene match: 4. The CDR3 is CASSLMGQGITGELFF. CDR3 DNA: TGTGCCAGCAGCTTAATGGGACAGGGAATCACCGGGGAGCTGTTTTTT.

J is TRBJ2-3 and V is TRBV3-1 (or the pseudogene TRBV3-2); D not certain. Between the trimmed V and J ends, which lost 0 bases and 7 bases, there was a span of 11 bases. The CDR3 sequence is 14 residues long. Germline CDR1 is LGHDT and CDR2 is YNNKEL (reference sequence). CDR3 sequence (DNA): TGTGCCAGCAGCCAAGATGCTCGAGTACATACGCAGTATTTT. Translation gives CASSQDARVHTQYF.

The genes are TRBV6-4 and TRBJ1-4; D uncertain. The CDR3 covers 15 residues. Trimming shortened V by 6 bases and J by 6 bases, and 17 bases separated the two germline ends. Germline CDR1 and CDR2: MRHNA and SNTAGT. The CDR3 nucleotides read TGTGCCAGCAGCCCCACGTTATCACGGGATGAAAAACTGTTTTTT. Encoded protein: CASSPTLSRDEKLFF.

This clone appeared a few times. The chain carries TRBV6-2 or TRBV6-3 and TRBJ1-1; no clear D. Germline assignment: CDR1 MNHEY and CDR2 SVGEGT. Trimming took off 2 bases at V and 3 bases at J, with 7 bases between the two ends. This CDR3 is built from 13 residues. CDR3 in amino acids: CASSYNADTEAFF. CDR3 nucleotides: TGTGCCAGCAGTTACAACGCTGACACTGAAGCTTTCTTT.

V usage is TRBV6-2 or TRBV6-3 and J usage is TRBJ2-3; TRBD2 agrees at 8 bases. The CDR3 spans 15 residues. V shed 2 bases, J shed 1 base, and the junction held 2 bases outside the gene matches. Germline lookup yields CDR1 MNHEY and CDR2 SVGEGT. The DNA for the CDR3 is TGTGCCAGCAGTTACCCGACTAGCGGCACAGATACGCAGTATTTT. This codes for CASSYPTSGTDTQYF.